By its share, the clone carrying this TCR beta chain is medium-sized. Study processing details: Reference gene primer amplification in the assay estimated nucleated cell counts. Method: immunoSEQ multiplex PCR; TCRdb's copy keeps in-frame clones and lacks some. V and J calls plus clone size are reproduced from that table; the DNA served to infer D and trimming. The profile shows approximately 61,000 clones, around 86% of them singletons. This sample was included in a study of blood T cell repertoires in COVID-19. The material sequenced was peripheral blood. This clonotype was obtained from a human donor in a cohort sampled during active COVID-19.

The CDR3 reads CSTRGQGLSYTEAFF. The CDR3 coding sequence is TGCAGTACCCGGGGACAGGGCCTTTCCTACACTGAAGCTTTCTTT. The chain couples TRBV29-1 to TRBJ1-1; 9 bases are a match to TRBD1. CDR3 length: 15 amino acids. CDR1 is SQVTM, CDR2 ANQGSEA, per germline.